This entry lists 28 T cell receptor beta chains sequenced from one sample in a study of blood T cell repertoires in COVID-19. Repertoires were generated with immunoSEQ multiplex PCR, while TCRdb's copy carries only in-frame clones and drops some. The table includes around 370,000 clones, around 90% detected once. The sample consisted of peripheral blood. These TCRs come from a man aged 18 to 35 with active or convalescent COVID-19.

This clone has just one count. This sequence joins TRBV28 and TRBJ1-4; no reliable D call. V gave up 1 base and J gave up 2 bases, with 11 bases separating them. The CDR3 runs to 16 residues. Germline lookup yields CDR1 MDHEN and CDR2 SYDVKM. CDR3 amino acids: CASSLLASQTNEKLFF. Written as DNA, the CDR3 is TGTGCCAGCAGTTTATTAGCGTCGCAGACTAATGAAAAACTGTTTTTT.

The CDR3 nucleotides are TGTGCCTGGAGGCTAAGGGGCCTGAACACTGAAGCTTTCTTT. This codes for CAWRLRGLNTEAFF. The J gene is TRBJ1-1, the V gene TRBV30; the D gene is possibly TRBD1 (5 bases). Trimming removed 3 bases from V and 0 bases from J, with 11 bases in between. CDR1 and CDR2 from the germline V gene are GTSNPN and SVGIG (reference sequence). There are 14 residues in the CDR3.

The chain employs TRBV4-3 and TRBJ1-4; 10 nucleotides align to TRBD1. Unmatched junction bases numbered 9, after V lost 3 bases and J lost 8 bases. This CDR3 is 16 amino acids long. Germline V lookup: CDR1 LGHNA, CDR2 YSLEER. CDR3 region: CASSQGRDRGGEKLFF. In DNA form, the CDR3 reads TGCGCCAGCAGCCAGGGAAGGGACAGGGGAGGCGAAAAACTGTTTTTT.

J is TRBJ2-5 and V is TRBV11-3, with 10 bases lining up with TRBD1. V was clipped by 5 bases and J by 4 bases; unmatched bases: 7. This CDR3 has 15 amino acids. Germline CDR1 SGHNT, CDR2 YENEEA. The chain's CDR3 is CASSLRQGAGETQYF. The CDR3 DNA is TGTGCCAGCAGCCTCCGACAGGGGGCCGGAGAGACCCAGTACTTC.

The chain is built from TRBV11-2 and TRBJ2-3, with 10 bases aligning to TRBD2. CDR1 SGHAT and CDR2 FQNNGV come from the germline V gene. The CDR3 spans 16 residues. V lost 5 bases, J lost 2 bases, and 7 bases stayed unmatched. The CDR3 region is CASSTPSGGYTDTQYF. In DNA form, the CDR3 reads TGTGCCAGCAGCACCCCTAGCGGGGGTTACACAGATACGCAGTATTTT.

This clone was observed once. V usage is TRBV9 and J usage is TRBJ2-1, with 11 positions matching TRBD2. The CDR3 length is 16 residues. After removal of 7 bases from V and 4 bases from J, the junction contained 10 bases not matched to a gene. Germline V gene sequence: CDR1 SGDLS, CDR2 YYNGEE. CDR3 bases: TGTGCCAGCCGCAGGGGTAGCGGGGGGGTGTACAATGAGCAGTTCTTC. Its protein is CASRRGSGGVYNEQFF.

This clone was detected once. This rearrangement joins TRBV27 to TRBJ2-1; maybe TRBD2 (6 bases). V dropped 5 bases and J dropped 5 bases, with 19 bases sitting between them. Germline V gives CDR1 MNHEY, CDR2 SMNVEV (reference sequence). CDR3 length equals 16 residues. The CDR3 sequence is CASSPLRGTSNNEQFF. The DNA for the CDR3 is TGTGCCAGCAGTCCCTTACGGGGGACCTCTAACAATGAGCAGTTCTTC.

V gene TRBV4-3 combines with J gene TRBJ2-3; TRBD2 matches 13 bases. This CDR3 is built from 17 residues. The V gene's germline CDR1 is LGHNA and CDR2 YSLEER. V lost 4 bases and J lost 5; bases outside the gene matches: 9. CDR3 nucleotides: TGCGCCAGCAGCCTAGAGTCACTAGCGGGGGGGCTAGATACGCAGTATTTT. Its translation is CASSLESLAGGLDTQYF.

This sequence joins TRBV18 and TRBJ2-3; TRBD2 matches 9 bases. The CDR3 has 17 amino acids. The germline gives CDR1 KGHSH, CDR2 LQKENI. The V segment lost 0 bases and the J segment 2 bases; nucleotides outside the gene matches: 6. The CDR3 reads CASSPPGLAGNTDTQYF. CDR3 nucleotides: TGTGCCAGCTCACCACCTGGTCTAGCGGGAAACACAGATACGCAGTATTTT.

The J gene is TRBJ1-2, the V gene TRBV9, with 12 bases matching TRBD1. Germline V gene data show CDR1 as SGDLS and CDR2 as YYNGEE. The V and J ends lost 6 bases and 4 bases, in that order; junction bases with no gene match: 7. There are 15 residues in the CDR3. CDR3: CASNRPGQGAYGYTF. The CDR3 nucleotides read TGTGCCAGCAACAGACCGGGACAGGGGGCCTATGGCTACACCTTC.

The V gene is TRBV5-5, the J gene TRBJ1-3; unclear D gene. The CDR3 is made up of 13 amino acids. Germline V lookup: CDR1 SGHKS, CDR2 YYEKEE (reference sequence). Trimming took 1 base from V and 4 from J, leaving 6 bases between them. The CDR3 DNA sequence: TGTGCCAGCAGCTTGCCCCAGGGAAACACCATATATTTT. It encodes CASSLPQGNTIYF.

The chain joins TRBV5-1 to TRBJ1-2; D unresolved. CDR3 length: 15 residues. Germline CDR1 and CDR2: SGHRS and YFSETQ. V dropped 0 bases and J dropped 4 bases, with 13 bases sitting between them. The CDR3 region is CASSLDGVSRYGYTF. The CDR3 bases are TGCGCCAGCAGCTTGGACGGGGTTAGTCGCTATGGCTACACCTTC.

The sample holds a few counts of this clone. The chain uses TRBV18 and TRBJ1-3, with a tentative D call TRBD1 (6 bases). The CDR3 contains 17 residues. The V and J ends lost 0 bases and 0 bases respectively, with 12 bases between them. The germline CDR1 and CDR2 sequences are KGHSH and LQKENI. The CDR3 region is CASSPPGGLRSGNTIYF. The CDR3 DNA reads TGTGCCAGCTCACCACCGGGGGGGCTACGCTCTGGAAACACCATATATTTT.

This chain joins TRBV4-3 and TRBJ2-2; a weak D match, TRBD2 (5 bases). V gave up 8 bases and J gave up 3 bases, with 13 bases separating them. This CDR3 contains 14 residues. The germline CDR1 and CDR2 sequences are LGHNA and YSLEER. This CDR3 reads CASADSSYTGELFF. The CDR3 DNA is TGCGCCAGCGCGGACTCATCTTACACCGGGGAGCTGTTTTTT.

The V gene is TRBV29-1, the J gene TRBJ1-1; D perhaps matches TRBD1 (6 bases). Looked up from germline, CDR1 is SQVTM and CDR2 is ANQGSEA. V was shortened by 7 bases and J by 1 base, with 10 bases between the two germline ends. This CDR3 is 12 amino acids long. This CDR3 is CSGKQGNTEAFF. For the CDR3, the DNA is TGCAGCGGAAAACAGGGGAACACTGAAGCTTTCTTT.

This chain connects TRBV19 to TRBJ2-3; D perhaps matches TRBD1 (5 bases). In germline, CDR1 is LNHDA, CDR2 SQIVND (reference sequence). Trimming removed 11 bases at V and 4 bases at J, with 13 bases between. The length of the CDR3 is 12 residues. CDR3 DNA sequence: TGTGCCTCGGCAGGGTTCTCAGATACGCAGTATTTT. Its protein product is CASAGFSDTQYF.

This clone was observed many times. This sequence joins TRBV6-4 and TRBJ2-1; TRBD1 is a possible D gene (5 bases). In germline, CDR1 is MRHNA, CDR2 SNTAGT. V gave up 4 bases and J gave up 0 bases, with 7 bases separating them. The CDR3 covers 14 residues. The CDR3 sequence is CASSVDTSYNEQFF. Here the CDR3 DNA reads TGTGCCAGCAGTGTGGACACCTCCTACAATGAGCAGTTCTTC.

The chain links TRBV6-6 to TRBJ2-2, with D hard to call. Germline V gene sequence: CDR1 MNHNY, CDR2 SVGAGI (reference sequence). With 5 bases removed from V and 4 bases from J, the gap between germline ends came to 8 bases. CDR3 size: 13 residues. CDR3 sequence (DNA): TGTGCCAGCAGTCAATCAGCCACCGGGGAGCTGTTTTTT. This gives the protein CASSQSATGELFF.

The chain is built from TRBV5-1 and TRBJ2-1; the match to TRBD2 covers 13 bases. Germline assignment: CDR1 SGHRS and CDR2 YFSETQ. The CDR3 has 16 amino acids. Unmatched junction bases numbered 5, after V lost 4 bases and J lost 4 bases. The CDR3 DNA is TGCGCCAGCAGCGCCACTAGCGGGGGGGCGTACAATGAGCAGTTCTTC. As protein: CASSATSGGAYNEQFF.

This rearrangement joins TRBV11-2 to TRBJ2-7; 9 nucleotides align to TRBD1. This CDR3 spans 13 amino acids. V shed 5 bases, J shed 3 bases, and the junction held 2 bases outside the gene matches. CDR1 and CDR2 (germline): SGHAT, FQNNGV. The CDR3 coding sequence is TGTGCCAGCAGCCCGGGACAGGGCTACGAGCAGTACTTC. Translating it yields CASSPGQGYEQYF.

The chain carries TRBV7-2 and TRBJ1-2; a possible D gene is TRBD1 (5 bases). V was clipped by 1 base and J by 2 bases, with 8 bases between them. The CDR3 extends over 14 amino acids. Germline CDR1 and CDR2: SGHTA and FQGNSA. CDR3 nucleotide sequence: TGTGCCAGCAGCTTAGTGGGGGGGAACTATGGCTACACCTTC. Its protein is CASSLVGGNYGYTF.

This clone has only one observation. The chain is built from TRBV6-2 or TRBV6-3 and TRBJ2-3, with 7 bases lining up with TRBD2. The germline V gene has CDR1 MNHEY and CDR2 SVGEGT. V trimming: 2 bases; J trimming: 1 base; junction bases outside the gene matches: 3. The CDR3 runs 15 residues. CDR3 sequence reads: CASSYAGVGTDTQYF. Here the CDR3 DNA reads TGTGCCAGCAGTTACGCGGGGGTAGGCACAGATACGCAGTATTTT.

V usage is TRBV5-1 and J usage is TRBJ2-3, with 7 bases identical to TRBD1. Germline trimming cut 6 bases from V and 2 bases from J; bases unmatched to any gene: 6. The CDR3 sequence is 14 residues long. Germline loops: CDR1 SGHRS, CDR2 YFSETQ. CDR3 residues: CASTGTVPTDTQYF. CDR3 DNA sequence: TGCGCCAGCACCGGGACAGTCCCCACAGATACGCAGTATTTT.

The chain couples TRBV6-4 to TRBJ2-3, with 8 bases aligning to TRBD2. The CDR3 runs to 13 residues. Germline V lookup: CDR1 MRHNA, CDR2 SNTAGT. The junction had 5 bases not matched to a gene; V was cut back by 10 bases and J by 2 bases. CDR3: CATTLADTDTQYF. Written as DNA, the CDR3 is TGTGCCACCACACTAGCGGACACAGATACGCAGTATTTT.

The chain is built from TRBV2 and TRBJ1-6; possible D gene TRBD1, 6 bases. The germline V gene has CDR1 SNHLY and CDR2 FYNNEI. With 7 bases removed from V and 7 bases from J, the gap between germline ends came to 14 bases. This CDR3 is built from 14 residues. DNA of the CDR3: TGTGCCAGCAAAACAGGGTTGGTGAATTCACCCCTCCACTTT. Translation: CASKTGLVNSPLHF. Full variable domain (rest looked up from reference TRBV2 and TRBJ1-6): EPEVTQTPSHQVTQMGQEVILRCVPISNHLYFYWYRQILGQKVEFLVSFYNNEISEKSEIFDDQFSVERPDGSNFTLKIRSTKLEDSAMYFCASKTGLVNSPLHFGNGTRLTVT.

The chain couples TRBV6-5 to TRBJ1-3; no clear D gene. Germline V gives CDR1 MNHEY, CDR2 SVGAGI. V dropped 3 bases and J dropped 4 bases, with 4 bases sitting between them. The CDR3 length is 12 residues. The CDR3 is CASSYGGNTIYF. DNA for the CDR3: TGTGCCAGCAGTTATGGCGGAAACACCATATATTTT.

This clone has just a few counts. The chain carries TRBV27 and TRBJ1-5; a possible D gene is TRBD1 (5 bases). With 8 bases removed from V and 2 bases from J, the gap between germline ends came to 13 bases. Germline CDR1 and CDR2: MNHEY and SMNVEV (reference sequence). The CDR3 loop spans 14 amino acids. The CDR3 reads CASAPGGGNQPQHF. The CDR3, as DNA: TGTGCCAGCGCCCCGGGGGGAGGCAATCAGCCCCAGCATTTT.

This rearrangement joins TRBV4-1 to TRBJ2-3; 8 bases are shared with TRBD1. With V trimmed by 4 bases and J by 2 bases, 8 bases remained unmatched. The CDR3 is 16 residues long. The germline V gene encodes CDR1 MGHRA and CDR2 YSYEKL. The CDR3 spells CASSPLDREYTDTQYF. The CDR3 DNA is TGCGCCAGCAGCCCCTTGGACAGGGAATACACAGATACGCAGTATTTT.